The 29 T cell receptor beta chains below were found in one sample sequenced in a study of technical replicates of blood from several donors. Only in-frame clones appear in the TCRdb table, and some are missing; sequencing was by immunoSEQ multiplex PCR. The sample shows tens of thousands of clones, around 94% of them seen only once. Input material: T cells isolated from PBMCs. The receptor set was obtained from a human donor in good health.

The genes are TRBV19 and TRBJ2-3, with a weak D call TRBD2 (5 bases). The CDR3 runs to 12 residues. Trimming shortened V by 3 bases and J by 6 bases, and 7 bases separated the two germline ends. Germline CDR1 reads LNHDA; CDR2 reads SQIVND (reference sequence). This CDR3 reads CASSISGDTQYF. The DNA of the CDR3 is TGTGCCAGTAGTATTTCGGGGGATACGCAGTATTTT.

This clone was seen a single time. The rearrangement uses TRBV5-4 and TRBJ1-1; 7 bases map to TRBD1. Germline trimming cut 5 bases from V and 6 bases from J; bases unmatched to any gene: 7. Germline V gene sequence: CDR1 SGHNT, CDR2 YYREEE (reference sequence). The CDR3 length is 13 residues. The CDR3 region is CASSFTGTAEAFF. CDR3 sequence (DNA): TGTGCCAGCAGTTTTACCGGGACAGCTGAAGCTTTCTTT.

This chain links TRBV15 with TRBJ1-2; D call uncertain. Germline V gene sequence: CDR1 LNHNV, CDR2 YYDKDF (reference sequence). V gave up 0 bases and J gave up 2 bases, with 4 bases separating them. This CDR3 spans 13 amino acids. Here the CDR3 reads CATSRDRNYGYTF. The CDR3 DNA reads as TGTGCCACCAGCAGAGACAGGAACTATGGCTACACCTTC.

The V call is TRBV11-2, the J call TRBJ1-4, with D maybe TRBD1 (5 bases). CDR3 length: 16 amino acids. The V gene lost 0 bases and the J gene lost 8 bases, with 16 bases spanning the gap. Germline V gene lookup returns CDR1 SGHAT and CDR2 FQNNGV. CDR3 bases: TGTGCCAGCAGCTTAGATGAGGGACTGTTCGCGGAAAAACTGTTTTTT. It codes for CASSLDEGLFAEKLFF.

The chain uses TRBV7-2 and TRBJ2-5; D possibly corresponds to TRBD1 (5 bases). The CDR3 consists of 12 residues. The germline CDR1 and CDR2 sequences are SGHTA and FQGNSA. V lost 5 bases to trimming and J lost 5 bases, with 9 bases between them. Written as DNA, the CDR3 is TGTGCCAGCAGCGGCAGGGCTGAGACCCAGTACTTC. Translated, it gives CASSGRAETQYF. The full variable domain, completed using reference TRBV7-2 and TRBJ2-5, is GAGVSQSPSNKVTEKGKDVELRCDPISGHTALYWYRQSLGQGLEFLIYFQGNSAPDKSGLPSDRFSAERTGGSVSTLTIQRTQQEDSAVYLCASSGRAETQYFGPGTRLLVL.

The V gene is TRBV7-9, the J gene TRBJ2-1; TRBD2 agrees at 7 bases. The CDR3 has 15 amino acids. Germline values: CDR1 SEHNR, CDR2 FQNEAQ (reference sequence). With 2 bases clipped from V and 4 bases from J, the junction kept 5 bases outside the gene matches. CDR3 DNA: TGTGCCAGCAGCTTACCGGGACTACCTTACAATGAGCAGTTCTTC. It is translated as CASSLPGLPYNEQFF.

The V call is TRBV7-9, the J call TRBJ1-1; D gene uncertain. The CDR3 totals 15 residues. The V and J ends lost 3 bases and 3 bases respectively, with 14 bases between them. The germline CDR1 and CDR2 sequences are SEHNR and FQNEAQ (reference sequence). CDR3 DNA: TGTGCCAGCAGCTTGGCCATACTTGAGGACACTGAAGCTTTCTTT. Encoded protein: CASSLAILEDTEAFF.

This clone showed up just once. This chain connects TRBV7-6 to TRBJ2-5, with 7 bases identical to TRBD1. Germline CDR1 reads SGHVS; CDR2 reads FNYEAQ. The CDR3 is 14 residues long. The V and J ends lost 5 bases and 1 base, in that order; junction bases with no gene match: 4. The CDR3 sequence is CASSLNRGQETQYF. The CDR3, as DNA: TGTGCCAGCAGCCTTAACAGGGGCCAAGAGACCCAGTACTTC.

J is TRBJ2-1 and V is TRBV2, with 7 bases that match TRBD2. Losses at the gene ends were 1 base for V and 8 bases for J; bases not matched to a gene: 8. The CDR3 consists of 15 residues. The germline CDR1 and CDR2 sequences are SNHLY and FYNNEI. The CDR3 reads CASSEGWREWYEQFF. CDR3 DNA sequence: TGTGCCAGCAGTGAAGGGTGGCGGGAGTGGTATGAGCAGTTCTTC. The full variable domain, with the rest looked up from reference TRBV2 and TRBJ2-1, is EPEVTQTPSHQVTQMGQEVILRCVPISNHLYFYWYRQILGQKVEFLVSFYNNEISEKSEIFDDQFSVERPDGSNFTLKIRSTKLEDSAMYFCASSEGWREWYEQFFGPGTRLTVL.

V is TRBV9 and J is TRBJ1-6; 9 positions agree with TRBD1. The CDR3 has 12 residues. Trimming took 7 bases from V and 11 from J; bases not matched to a gene: 4. Germline V gene data show CDR1 as SGDLS and CDR2 as YYNGEE. CDR3 in DNA: TGTGCCAGCGGACAGGGGCTTCCACCCCTCCACTTT. Translating gives CASGQGLPPLHF.

The sample holds one count of this clone. J is TRBJ1-1 and V is TRBV6-1; D may be TRBD1 (5 bases). The CDR3 has 14 residues. Germline loops: CDR1 MNHNS, CDR2 SASEGT. The V gene lost 1 base and the J gene lost 0 bases, with 6 bases spanning the gap. CDR3 in DNA: TGTGCCAGCAGTGAAGACAGGATGAACACTGAAGCTTTCTTT. It yields the protein CASSEDRMNTEAFF.

CDR3 in amino acids: CASSFTTGTEAFF. The CDR3 DNA sequence: TGTGCCAGCAGCTTCACTACCGGGACTGAAGCTTTCTTT. V and J are TRBV9 and TRBJ1-1; no reliable D call. The CDR3 covers 13 residues. Germline-derived CDR1 and CDR2 are SGDLS and YYNGEE. Trimming cost V 4 bases and J 5 bases, with 12 bases left between them.

The chain uses TRBV5-1 and TRBJ2-1, with a possible D match to TRBD2 (6 bases). This CDR3 is 14 amino acids long. Germline V gene sequence: CDR1 SGHRS, CDR2 YFSETQ. V lost 1 base to trimming and J lost 6 bases, with 11 bases between them. CDR3 amino acids: CASSLPDSGNEQFF. CDR3 coding DNA: TGCGCCAGCAGCTTGCCGGATAGCGGCAATGAGCAGTTCTTC.

The chain joins TRBV28 to TRBJ2-7, with a weak D call TRBD1 (6 bases). Per germline, CDR1 MDHEN and CDR2 SYDVKM. Trimming pared 6 bases from V and 3 bases from J, leaving 9 bases between. The CDR3 runs 12 residues. CDR3 DNA: TGTGCCAGCAGCCGCAGGGGCTACGAGCAGTACTTC. This translates into CASSRRGYEQYF. Together with reference TRBV28 and TRBJ2-7, the CDR3 gives the full variable domain: DVKVTQSSRYLVKRTGEKVFLECVQDMDHENMFWYRQDPGLGLRLIYFSYDVKMKEKGDIPEGYSVSREKKERFSLILESASTNQTSMYLCASSRRGYEQYFGPGTRLTVT.

In DNA form, the CDR3 reads TGTGCCAGCAGCTTCGACAGGGGTTGGGGCCACAATGAGCAGTTCTTC. It codes for CASSFDRGWGHNEQFF. The V call is TRBV7-9, the J call TRBJ2-1; the match to TRBD1 covers 8 bases. The length of the CDR3 is 16 residues. Trimming at V came to 3 bases and at J to 5 bases, leaving 9 bases not matched to a gene. Germline V lookup: CDR1 SEHNR, CDR2 FQNEAQ (reference sequence). The variable domain in full, with the rest retrieved from reference TRBV7-9 and TRBJ2-1, is DTGVSQNPRHKITKRGQNVTFRCDPISEHNRLYWYRQTLGQGPEFLTYFQNEAQLEKSRLLSDRFSAERPKGSFSTLEIQRTEQGDSAMYLCASSFDRGWGHNEQFFGPGTRLTVL.

The chain employs TRBV25-1 and TRBJ2-3, with D unresolved. The ends were cut back, 5 bases at V and 1 base at J, with 7 bases in the middle. Germline assignment: CDR1 MGHDK and CDR2 SYGVNS. CDR3 length: 13 amino acids. The CDR3 reads CASSFSGTDTQYF. The CDR3 nucleotides are TGTGCCAGCAGTTTCAGCGGCACAGATACGCAGTATTTT.

The V call is TRBV15, the J call TRBJ2-1, with a weak D call TRBD1 (6 bases). The V end was cut by 0 bases, the J end by 4 bases, with 13 bases between. This CDR3 has 16 amino acids. CDR1 and CDR2 from the germline V gene are LNHNV and YYDKDF (reference sequence). CDR3 loop: CATSREKPGQYNEQFF. CDR3 nucleotides: TGTGCCACCAGCAGAGAAAAACCGGGACAATACAATGAGCAGTTCTTC.

The chain carries TRBV18 and TRBJ2-2, with 10 bases lining up with TRBD1. V lost 8 bases to trimming and J lost 8 bases; unmatched junction nucleotides: 8. This CDR3 has 14 amino acids. Germline CDR1 reads KGHSH; CDR2 reads LQKENI. The CDR3 protein is CASQTGGDRGELFF. The DNA of the CDR3 is TGTGCCAGCCAGACAGGGGGCGATCGTGGGGAGCTGTTTTTT.

This sequence joins TRBV10-1 and TRBJ2-1; 7 bases are shared with TRBD1. CDR3 length: 14 amino acids. Germline CDR1 WNHNN, CDR2 SYGVQD (reference sequence). Losses at the gene ends were 2 bases for V and 2 bases for J; bases not matched to a gene: 0. The CDR3 loop reads CASSETGAYNEQFF. As DNA, the CDR3 is TGCGCCAGCAGTGAGACAGGGGCCTACAATGAGCAGTTCTTC.

The chain uses TRBV12-2 and TRBJ2-5; the table calls TRBD2, which could not be checked here. TRBV12-2 constitutes a pseudogene. The CDR3 has 11 residues. CDR3 sequence (DNA): TGTGCAAGTCGCCCACGGGAAAACCAGTACTTC. This codes for CASRPRENQYF.

This chain connects TRBV18 to TRBJ2-7, with 10 bases fitting TRBD2. The CDR3 extends over 17 amino acids. Germline V gene data show CDR1 as KGHSH and CDR2 as LQKENI. Germline trimming cut 3 bases from V and 0 bases from J; bases unmatched to any gene: 8. CDR3 bases: TGTGCCAGCTCACCTGACCCGGGACTAGCGAACTCCTACGAGCAGTACTTC. This encodes CASSPDPGLANSYEQYF.

The gene calls are TRBV27 and TRBJ2-2, with D possibly matching TRBD1 (5 bases). The ends were cut back, 7 bases at V and 4 bases at J, with 13 bases in the middle. The CDR3 consists of 14 residues. Germline assignment: CDR1 MNHEY and CDR2 SMNVEV (reference sequence). In DNA, the CDR3 is TGTGCCAGCACACTGGGGCCCGGCACCGGGGAGCTGTTTTTT. This translates into CASTLGPGTGELFF.

V and J are TRBV5-4 and TRBJ1-1, with D possibly being TRBD1 (6 bases). The CDR3 runs to 16 residues. Germline V gene sequence: CDR1 SGHNT, CDR2 YYREEE (reference sequence). Trimming removed 0 bases from V and 1 base from J, with 13 bases in between. The CDR3 here is CASSLEGVLANTEAFF. CDR3 DNA sequence: TGTGCCAGCAGCTTGGAGGGGGTATTAGCGAACACTGAAGCTTTCTTT.

The V gene is TRBV25-1, the J gene TRBJ2-2; 10 bases line up with TRBD1. Germline CDR1 MGHDK, CDR2 SYGVNS. Losses at the gene ends were 7 bases for V and 3 bases for J; bases not matched to a gene: 5. The CDR3 length is 15 residues. For the CDR3, the DNA is TGTGCCAGCACATGGACAGGGGGTCACACCGGGGAGCTGTTTTTT. Amino acids: CASTWTGGHTGELFF.

The CDR3 spells CASSVGRGGVPYEQYF. As DNA, the CDR3 is TGTGCCAGCAGCGTAGGACGGGGGGGCGTTCCCTACGAGCAGTACTTC. The V gene is TRBV9, the J gene TRBJ2-7, with TRBD2 matching 8 bases. Germline CDR1 reads SGDLS; CDR2 reads YYNGEE. The CDR3 spans 16 residues. The J segment lost 2 bases and the V segment lost 0 bases, leaving 7 bases of the junction unmatched.

The V gene is TRBV4-2, the J gene TRBJ1-2; the D is unclear. Per germline, CDR1 LGHNA and CDR2 YNFKEQ. The germline V and J ends were trimmed by 7 bases and 8 bases, with 29 bases remaining between them. The CDR3 is 17 amino acids. CDR3 DNA sequence: TGTGCCAGCACCCCGGAAACGCAGGACCGACTAGGAGGAGGCTACACCTTC. Protein sequence: CASTPETQDRLGGGYTF.

V is TRBV5-8 and J is TRBJ2-3; perhaps TRBD2 as D (6 bases). V was pared by 5 bases and J by 1 base, with 14 bases between. This CDR3 comprises 15 residues. Germline-derived CDR1 and CDR2 are SGHTS and YDEGEE. The CDR3 spells CASRLWDSRTDTQYF. Here the CDR3 DNA reads TGTGCCAGCAGGCTTTGGGACTCCCGCACAGATACGCAGTATTTT.

J is TRBJ1-3 and V is TRBV11-3; D uncertain. This CDR3 comprises 13 residues. Trimming removed 3 bases from V and 5 bases from J, with 8 bases in between. Germline lookup yields CDR1 SGHNT and CDR2 YENEEA. The CDR3 nucleotides read TGTGCCAGCAGCTTGGACTGGAGAAACACCATATATTTT. It specifies CASSLDWRNTIYF. Full variable domain (rest looked up from reference TRBV11-3 and TRBJ1-3): EAGVVQSPRYKIIEKKQPVAFWCNPISGHNTLYWYLQNLGQGPELLIRYENEEAVDDSQLPKDRFSAERLKGVDSTLKIQPAELGDSAVYLCASSLDWRNTIYFGEGSWLTVV.

J is TRBJ2-2 and V is TRBV19, with 9 bases that match TRBD1. Germline-derived CDR1 and CDR2 are LNHDA and SQIVND (reference sequence). The V and J ends lost 3 bases and 8 bases, in that order; junction bases with no gene match: 16. This CDR3 is built from 18 residues. CDR3 region: CASSILAAGTGSRGELFF. The CDR3 DNA sequence: TGTGCCAGTAGTATTTTGGCGGCCGGGACAGGGTCCAGGGGGGAGCTGTTTTTT. The variable domain in full, completed from reference TRBV19 and TRBJ2-2, reads DGGITQSPKYLFRKEGQNVTLSCEQNLNHDAMYWYRQDPGQGLRLIYYSQIVNDFQKGDIAEGYSVSREKKESFPLTVTSAQKNPTAFYLCASSILAAGTGSRGELFFGEGSRLTVL.